The sequence of this TCR beta chain was determined in a study of blood T cell repertoires in COVID-19. The method was immunoSEQ multiplex PCR; TCRdb's version includes in-frame clones alone and lacks a portion of them. The sample shows roughly 230,000 clones, around four fifths of them seen only once. This clone was observed once. This CDR3 has 14 residues. V was cut by 2 bases and J by 14 bases, with 16 bases left in between. Germline V gene lookup returns CDR1 SEHNR and CDR2 FQNEAQ (reference sequence). The chain has TRBV7-9 and TRBJ1-6, with unresolved D. Sequencing was performed on peripheral blood. The TCR originated in a woman of 80 years or more with COVID-19, enrolled during active disease. The CDR3 here is CASSLPIREVALHF. The CDR3 DNA reads as TGTGCCAGCAGCTTACCGATCCGCGAGGTTGCCCTCCACTTT.